These 9 T cell receptor beta chains were all obtained from the same sample, sequenced in a study of cytomegalovirus exposure and HLA in healthy donors. Primers for the PCR totalled 60 Vbeta and 13 Jbeta. The repertoire was sequenced with immunoSEQ multiplex PCR; TCRdb's copy has only in-frame clones and lacks some. The top ten clones hold roughly 0.75% of a sample with around 200,000 clones, roughly four fifths of them seen once. The sequenced sample was PBMCs. The receptor source for this set is a woman aged 18-29 years in good health and CMV-seronegative.

V and J are TRBV7-2 and TRBJ2-3; 8 positions match TRBD1. Germline CDR1 SGHTA, CDR2 FQGNSA. With 4 bases clipped from V and 0 bases from J, the junction kept 6 bases outside the gene matches. The CDR3 sequence is 16 residues long. CDR3 DNA sequence: TGTGCCAGCAGCTCCGGGACAGGAATAAGCACAGATACGCAGTATTTT. As protein: CASSSGTGISTDTQYF. Based on the CDR3 plus reference TRBV7-2 and TRBJ2-3, the full variable domain is GAGVSQSPSNKVTEKGKDVELRCDPISGHTALYWYRQSLGQGLEFLIYFQGNSAPDKSGLPSDRFSAERTGGSVSTLTIQRTQQEDSAVYLCASSSGTGISTDTQYFGPGTRLTVL.

In its sample, this clone was seen once. J is TRBJ1-4 and V is TRBV5-1; tentatively, D is TRBD1 (6 bases). V was pared by 5 bases and J by 0 bases, with 14 bases between. CDR3 length: 16 amino acids. The V gene's germline CDR1 is SGHRS and CDR2 YFSETQ. The CDR3 reads CASSEGGLATNEKLFF. In DNA, the CDR3 is TGCGCCAGCAGTGAGGGGGGGCTGGCAACTAATGAAAAACTGTTTTTT.

The chain links TRBV9 to TRBJ1-3; 12 bases agree with TRBD1. The CDR3 sequence is 16 residues long. The germline CDR1 and CDR2 sequences are SGDLS and YYNGEE. V trimming: 3 bases; J trimming: 5 bases; junction bases outside the gene matches: 6. The CDR3 nucleotides are TGTGCCAGCAGCGCCGGGACAGGGGGCTCCAGAAACACCATATATTTT. Translated: CASSAGTGGSRNTIYF. Drawing the rest from reference TRBV9 and TRBJ1-3, the complete variable domain is DSGVTQTPKHLITATGQRVTLRCSPRSGDLSVYWYQQSLDQGLQFLIQYYNGEERAKGNILERFSAQQFPDLHSELNLSSLELGDSALYFCASSAGTGGSRNTIYFGEGSWLTVV.

The rearrangement joins TRBV5-1 to TRBJ2-5; TRBD1 agrees at 9 bases. Trimming removed 5 bases from V and 3 bases from J; junction bases left unmatched: 5. This CDR3 has 14 residues. The germline V gene encodes CDR1 SGHRS and CDR2 YFSETQ. CDR3 coding DNA: TGCGCCAGCAGATCACAGGGGGCGGAAGAGACCCAGTACTTC. It codes for CASRSQGAEETQYF.

The chain employs TRBV28 and TRBJ1-5, with D possibly being TRBD1 (6 bases). The germline V gene encodes CDR1 MDHEN and CDR2 SYDVKM. With 7 bases removed from V and 5 bases from J, the gap between germline ends came to 18 bases. The CDR3 has 15 residues. The CDR3 sequence is CASIQLGQGYQPQHF. In DNA form, the CDR3 reads TGTGCCAGCATCCAACTTGGGCAGGGGTATCAGCCCCAGCATTTT.

CDR3 bases: TGCGCCAGCAGCCCGGGACAGATGAACACTGAAGCTTTCTTT. Translating gives CASSPGQMNTEAFF. This chain links TRBV5-1 with TRBJ1-1, with 7 bases that match TRBD1. Losses at the gene ends were 4 bases for V and 0 bases for J; bases not matched to a gene: 3. CDR3 length: 14 amino acids. From germline, CDR1 is SGHRS and CDR2 YFSETQ.

V and J are TRBV6-4 and TRBJ2-1, with TRBD2 identical over 9 bases. The V gene end was trimmed by 8 bases and the J gene end by 2 bases; junction bases not matched to a gene: 10. Germline loops: CDR1 MRHNA, CDR2 SNTAGT. This CDR3 has 16 amino acids. The CDR3 loop reads CASPPAGGGAYNEQFF. CDR3 coding DNA: TGTGCCAGCCCCCCTGCCGGCGGGGGGGCCTACAATGAGCAGTTCTTC.

This clone was seen once. The gene calls are TRBV11-2 and TRBJ1-2; maybe TRBD1 (6 bases). The CDR3 contains 14 residues. Trimming took off 3 bases at V and 8 bases at J, with 16 bases between the two ends. Germline V lookup: CDR1 SGHAT, CDR2 FQNNGV. CDR3 DNA sequence: TGTGCCAGCAGCTTCGCGGTTACAGGGAACGGCTACACCTTC. Translation: CASSFAVTGNGYTF.

This chain connects TRBV2 to TRBJ1-3, with 7 bases lining up with TRBD1. V shed 7 bases, J shed 4 bases, and the junction held 7 bases outside the gene matches. The CDR3 is made up of 14 amino acids. Germline CDR1 and CDR2: SNHLY and FYNNEI. CDR3 nucleotide sequence: TGTGCCAGCATACGACAGGGAATGGGAAACACCATATATTTT. This translates into CASIRQGMGNTIYF.